A single sample is the source of the 17 T cell receptor beta chains below, sequenced in a study of blood T cell repertoires in COVID-19. Sequencing was performed with immunoSEQ multiplex PCR; in TCRdb, only in-frame clones are kept and a portion is missing. Of around 97,000 clones detected, about 88% appear once; the ten largest clones hold 6% to 6.5%. Sequencing input: peripheral blood. The receptors here all came from a human donor in a cohort sampled during active COVID-19.

The CDR3 coding sequence is TGTGCCAGCAGCCCTATCCTAGAGGGGGATGAGCAGTTCTTC. This encodes CASSPILEGDEQFF. The V and J genes are TRBV7-9 and TRBJ2-1; tentatively, D is TRBD1 (6 bases). The CDR3 extends over 14 amino acids. CDR1 is SEHNR and CDR2 is FQNEAQ in the germline V gene (reference sequence). V was cut by 5 bases and J by 8 bases, with 16 bases left in between.

The genes are TRBV7-2 and TRBJ1-3; a weak D match, TRBD1 (6 bases). CDR3 length: 16 residues. The V gene's germline CDR1 is SGHTA and CDR2 FQGNSA. V lost 3 bases, J lost 0 bases, and 12 bases lay in between. Written as DNA, the CDR3 is TGTGCCAGCAGCTTGCCAGGGGATAGCTCTGGAAACACCATATATTTT. Protein product: CASSLPGDSSGNTIYF.

V usage is TRBV7-3 and J usage is TRBJ2-5; a weak D match, TRBD1 (6 bases). V was cut by 1 base and J by 1 base, with 10 bases left in between. The length of the CDR3 is 15 residues. Germline CDR1 SGHTA, CDR2 FQGTGA. The CDR3 region has the DNA TGTGCCAGCAGCTTAAGCAGGGGCCCCCAAGAGACCCAGTACTTC. Protein sequence: CASSLSRGPQETQYF.

This clone appeared once. This chain joins TRBV3-1 (or the pseudogene TRBV3-2) and TRBJ2-5; 12 nucleotides agree with TRBD2. The germline gives CDR1 LGHDT, CDR2 YNNKEL (reference sequence). There are 16 residues in the CDR3. The V segment lost 2 bases and the J segment 5 bases; nucleotides outside the gene matches: 6. This CDR3 reads CASSQPLAGGGETQYF. The CDR3 nucleotides are TGTGCCAGCAGCCAACCGCTAGCGGGAGGGGGGGAGACCCAGTACTTC.

The chain uses TRBV28 and TRBJ2-5, with 7 bases lining up with TRBD1. V shed 5 bases, J shed 5 bases, and the junction held 14 bases outside the gene matches. Germline V gene lookup returns CDR1 MDHEN and CDR2 SYDVKM. CDR3 size: 16 residues. CDR3 region: CASSRRDSPGWETQYF. The CDR3 coding sequence is TGTGCCAGCAGTCGCCGGGACAGCCCAGGGTGGGAGACCCAGTACTTC.

V and J are TRBV4-1 and TRBJ2-7, with a weak D call TRBD2 (5 bases). There are 13 residues in the CDR3. Trimming cost V 4 bases and J 5 bases, with 12 bases left between them. CDR1 and CDR2 (germline): MGHRA, YSYEKL. CDR3 DNA sequence: TGCGCCAGCAGCCCGATACGGGGAAACGAGCAGTACTTC. Residues: CASSPIRGNEQYF.

The J gene is TRBJ1-6, the V gene TRBV28; D call uncertain. This CDR3 has 16 amino acids. The V end was cut by 6 bases, the J end by 0 bases, with 12 bases between. CDR1 is MDHEN and CDR2 is SYDVKM in the germline V gene. The CDR3 spells CASSLLTGSYNSPLHF. CDR3 in DNA: TGTGCCAGCAGCCTATTAACCGGCTCCTATAATTCACCCCTCCACTTT.

The chain employs TRBV5-4 and TRBJ2-7; a weak D match, TRBD2 (5 bases). V was shortened by 2 bases and J by 1 base, with 7 bases between the two germline ends. Germline-derived CDR1 and CDR2 are SGHNT and YYREEE (reference sequence). This CDR3 region has 13 residues. The CDR3 is CASSLTGSYEQYF. In nucleotides, the CDR3 is TGTGCCAGCAGCTTAACGGGGTCCTACGAGCAGTACTTC.

This sequence joins TRBV5-5 and TRBJ2-7, with 10 bases matching TRBD2. Germline values: CDR1 SGHKS, CDR2 YYEKEE (reference sequence). Trimming cost V 0 bases and J 2 bases; bases outside gene matches: 5. This CDR3 spans 16 amino acids. The CDR3 region is CASSLAPSGGAYEQYF. For the CDR3, the DNA is TGTGCCAGCAGCTTGGCCCCGAGCGGGGGGGCCTACGAGCAGTACTTC.

This chain uses TRBV9 with TRBJ2-1, with 9 bases that match TRBD2. The V and J ends lost 2 bases and 7 bases, in that order; junction bases with no gene match: 7. This CDR3 region has 15 residues. The V gene's germline CDR1 is SGDLS and CDR2 YYNGEE. The CDR3 reads CASSVAGGPLNEQFF. The CDR3 DNA follows: TGTGCCAGCAGCGTGGCGGGGGGGCCATTGAATGAGCAGTTCTTC.

The chain joins TRBV7-6 to TRBJ1-4, with D possibly being TRBD1 (5 bases). Trimming left V 2 bases short and J 3 bases short, with 19 bases between. The CDR3 is 18 amino acids. From germline, CDR1 is SGHVS and CDR2 FNYEAQ. CDR3 DNA: TGTGCCAGCAGCTTATTCTCAGGGCAGCTAACAGCTAATGAAAAACTGTTTTTT. Its translation is CASSLFSGQLTANEKLFF.

This chain links TRBV28 with TRBJ1-1, with D possibly being TRBD1 (5 bases). V lost 1 base to trimming and J lost 1 base, with 10 bases between them. The CDR3 runs 15 residues. Germline CDR1 MDHEN, CDR2 SYDVKM. This chain's CDR3 is CASSLFDRQNTEAFF. The CDR3 DNA reads TGTGCCAGCAGTTTATTTGACAGACAGAACACTGAAGCTTTCTTT.

J is TRBJ2-7 and V is TRBV2; 11 bases agree with TRBD2. This CDR3 comprises 13 residues. Germline V gene data show CDR1 as SNHLY and CDR2 as FYNNEI. V lost 7 bases, J lost 5 bases, and 4 bases stayed unmatched. CDR3 nucleotides: TGTGCCAGCAAGACTAGCGGGGCCCACGAGCAGTACTTC. It is translated as CASKTSGAHEQYF.

This chain connects TRBV29-1 to TRBJ2-1, with D possibly TRBD1 on 6 matching bases. The CDR3 contains 14 residues. V was shortened by 7 bases and J by 5 bases, with 18 bases between the two germline ends. Germline CDR1 is SQVTM and CDR2 is ANQGSEA. CDR3 sequence: CSASNRVEDNEQFF. The CDR3 nucleotides are TGCAGCGCCTCCAACAGGGTTGAAGACAATGAGCAGTTCTTC.

V is TRBV28 and J is TRBJ2-4; perhaps TRBD1 as D (5 bases). The CDR3 sequence is 15 residues long. The germline V gene encodes CDR1 MDHEN and CDR2 SYDVKM. Trimming removed 6 bases at V and 2 bases at J, with 14 bases between. CDR3 in amino acids: CASRARDFSKNIQYF. CDR3 nucleotide sequence: TGTGCCAGCAGGGCCAGGGATTTCTCCAAAAACATTCAGTACTTC.

The CDR3 sequence is CASRLQGADSNQPQHF. DNA of the CDR3: TGTGCCAGCAGGTTACAGGGTGCCGATAGCAATCAGCCCCAGCATTTT. This chain connects TRBV28 to TRBJ1-5, with D possibly matching TRBD1 (6 bases). Deletions cut 6 bases from V and 0 bases from J, with 15 bases between. This CDR3 comprises 16 residues. Germline V gene data show CDR1 as MDHEN and CDR2 as SYDVKM.

The chain uses TRBV14 and TRBJ2-5; D might be TRBD1 (5 bases). CDR1 and CDR2 from the germline V gene are SGHDN and FVKESK. With 3 bases removed from V and 1 base from J, the gap between germline ends came to 12 bases. This CDR3 spans 15 amino acids. CDR3 in amino acids: CASSQITGVQETQYF. The CDR3 region has the DNA TGTGCCAGCAGCCAGATAACAGGAGTCCAAGAGACCCAGTACTTC.